This T cell receptor (beta chain) was captured by sequencing in a study of beta chain features in type 1 diabetes. About the research overall: The examined sorted cells totaled about 110 million across samples. Study findings and constraints: In the patient group, naive, central memory and Treg TCRB repertoires seemed more alike than in the healthy donor group. For Type 1 diabetes patients, all four CD4+ subsets carried TCRB CDR3s that were moderately but significantly shorter.

Every isolated RNA sample was fully reverse transcribed, so sequencing captured expressed TCRB transcripts. Sequencing was performed with immunoSEQ multiplex PCR; in TCRdb, only in-frame clones are kept and a portion is missing. The data hold roughly 240,000 clones, with around 24% observed a single time. Worth noting for this clone: Its antigen is as yet unknown.

V was clipped by 1 base and J by 5 bases; unmatched bases: 4. The CDR3 is 13 residues long. Germline CDR1 is GTSNPN and CDR2 is SVGIG (reference sequence). Input material: naive CD4+ T cells from blood. This chain joins TRBV30 and TRBJ1-1; 7 bases are a match to TRBD1. This TCR came from a young woman with type 1 diabetes. This CDR3 reads CAWSAQGETEAFF. The CDR3 coding sequence is TGTGCCTGGAGTGCCCAGGGGGAGACTGAAGCTTTCTTT.